The 9 T cell receptor beta chains given below trace back to one sample, sequenced in a study of PD-1 blockade in mismatch repair-deficient tumors (dated 2017 in TCRdb). Library preparation employed the immunoSEQ multiplex PCR assay. TCRdb re-hosts the immuneACCESS table, in-frame sequences only. Its copies lack some clones; in the studies checked, an unresolved V gene accounts for under half of them, and the cause for the rest is not known. In all, the sample holds fewer than 10,000 clones, and 85% of those were seen once. The ten largest clones add up to approximately 0.92% of the sample. The specimen comprised PBMCs, sampled about 46 weeks after starting pembrolizumab. These receptors originate from an adult with mismatch repair-deficient cancer.

For the CDR3, the DNA is TGTGCCAGCAGCAGACCCGGGACAGGGGTCTCCTACGAGCAGTACTTC. Its translation is CASSRPGTGVSYEQYF. This chain links TRBV5-4 with TRBJ2-7; 10 positions match TRBD1. The CDR3 is 16 residues long. Germline CDR1 and CDR2: SGHNT and YYREEE (reference sequence). J gave up 0 bases and V 4 bases, and 7 bases lay outside the gene matches. The entire variable domain, with the rest obtained from reference TRBV5-4 and TRBJ2-7, is as follows: ETGVTQSPTHLIKTRGQQVTLRCSSQSGHNTVSWYQQALGQGPQFIFQYYREEENGRGNFPPRFSGLQFPNYSSELNVNALELDDSALYLCASSRPGTGVSYEQYFGPGTRLTVT.

The V call is TRBV11-2, the J call TRBJ2-1; the D gene is possibly TRBD2 (6 bases). V was cut by 6 bases and J by 6 bases, with 18 bases left in between. CDR3 length equals 15 residues. CDR1 and CDR2 (germline): SGHAT, FQNNGV. CDR3 in DNA: TGTGCCAGCAGATTCGAGCTAGCGTATGGCAATGAGCAGTTCTTC. Amino acids: CASRFELAYGNEQFF.

The chain combines TRBV5-5 with TRBJ2-5, with D tentatively TRBD1 (5 bases). The CDR3 is 13 residues long. CDR1 SGHKS and CDR2 YYEKEE come from the germline V gene (reference sequence). Trimming took 1 base from V and 5 from J, leaving 9 bases between them. This CDR3 is CASSLQGGETQYF. For the CDR3, the DNA is TGTGCCAGCAGCTTGCAGGGTGGGGAGACCCAGTACTTC.

The rearrangement joins TRBV18 to TRBJ1-4; D is uncertain. The CDR3 is 14 residues long. The germline V gene has CDR1 KGHSH and CDR2 LQKENI. V lost 3 bases and J lost 7, with 12 bases in between. The CDR3, as DNA: TGTGCCAGCTCACCGGGCCTCCGGGGTGAAAAACTGTTTTTT. Encoded protein: CASSPGLRGEKLFF. The whole variable domain, remainder taken from reference TRBV18 and TRBJ1-4, is NAGVMQNPRHLVRRRGQEARLRCSPMKGHSHVYWYRQLPEEGLKFMVYLQKENIIDESGMPKERFSAEFPKEGPSILRIQQVVRGDSAAYFCASSPGLRGEKLFFGSGTQLSVL.

The chain couples TRBV19 to TRBJ2-7; weak D call: TRBD1 (7 bases). In germline, CDR1 is LNHDA, CDR2 SQIVND (reference sequence). The V end lost 5 bases, the J end lost 6 bases, and 11 bases lay between the germline ends. The CDR3 length is 12 residues. CDR3 sequence (DNA): TGTGCCAGTAGTCCTCAGGGGGGCGAGCAGTACTTC. This translates into CASSPQGGEQYF.

The genes are TRBV30 and TRBJ1-2, with D unclear. Germline loops: CDR1 GTSNPN, CDR2 SVGIG (reference sequence). Trimming cost V 0 bases and J 8 bases, with 10 bases left between them. The CDR3 covers 12 residues. CDR3 nucleotide sequence: TGTGCCTGGAGTGTATCGGCGGGCGGCTACACCTTC. Protein product: CAWSVSAGGYTF.

The V call is TRBV27, the J call TRBJ1-1; D is undetermined. The CDR3 runs 15 residues. V was pared by 1 base and J by 0 bases, with 9 bases between. CDR1 is MNHEY and CDR2 is SMNVEV in the germline V gene (reference sequence). Written as DNA, the CDR3 is TGTGCCAGCAGTTTATTAGGCGGCCTGAACACTGAAGCTTTCTTT. The encoded protein is CASSLLGGLNTEAFF.

The V call is TRBV5-1, the J call TRBJ1-6, with 10 bases lining up with TRBD1. The CDR3 consists of 15 residues. Germline-derived CDR1 and CDR2 are SGHRS and YFSETQ. V was pared by 6 bases and J by 16 bases, with 16 bases of the junction left unmatched. The CDR3 is CASTLTGGSVRELHF. Here the CDR3 DNA reads TGCGCCAGCACCCTGACAGGGGGCAGCGTCAGGGAACTCCACTTT.

The V gene is TRBV5-4, the J gene TRBJ2-2, with 7 bases matching TRBD1. Germline assignment: CDR1 SGHNT and CDR2 YYREEE (reference sequence). V was pared by 4 bases and J by 4 bases, with 13 bases of the junction left unmatched. The CDR3 sequence is 17 residues long. CDR3 sequence (DNA): TGTGCCAGCAGCCAAGGGACAGCCCTCCTCGCCACCGGGGAGCTGTTTTTT. Translation: CASSQGTALLATGELFF.